This T cell receptor beta chain was identified in a study of response to subunit inactivated influenza vaccine. Between the trimmed V and J ends, which lost 1 base and 8 bases, there was a span of 12 bases. CDR1 is SGHTA and CDR2 is FQGNSA in the germline V gene. This CDR3 is 15 amino acids long. On this clonotype itself: Its specificity is not known.

MiXCR was run by TCRdb on the RT-PCR reads, yielding one entry per CDR3 protein. The table includes 450,000 to 700,000 distinct CDR3 sequences, about 14% detected once. Study-level results: A suggestion made by the authors is that each seasonal influenza vaccination recruits few new T cells.

The sequenced sample was PBMCs from blood, obtained 12 days after vaccination. This sequence originates from a man over 45 who received an inactivated influenza vaccine. The rearrangement joins TRBV7-2 to TRBJ1-6, with D perhaps TRBD1 (5 bases). The CDR3, as DNA: TGTGCCAGCAGCTTAGGGCAGGGCCTATATTCACCCCTCCACTTT. Protein: CASSLGQGLYSPLHF.